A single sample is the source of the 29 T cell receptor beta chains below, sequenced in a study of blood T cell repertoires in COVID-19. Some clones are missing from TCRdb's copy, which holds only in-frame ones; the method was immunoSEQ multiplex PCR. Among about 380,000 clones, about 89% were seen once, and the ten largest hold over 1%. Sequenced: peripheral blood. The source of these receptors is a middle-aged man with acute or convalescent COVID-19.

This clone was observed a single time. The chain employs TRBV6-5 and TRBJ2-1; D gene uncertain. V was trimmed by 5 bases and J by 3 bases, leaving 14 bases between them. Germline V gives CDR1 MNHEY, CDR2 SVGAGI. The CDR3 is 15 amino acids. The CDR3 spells CASSTRWQRYNEQFF. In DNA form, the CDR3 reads TGTGCCAGCAGTACCCGGTGGCAGCGCTACAATGAGCAGTTCTTC.

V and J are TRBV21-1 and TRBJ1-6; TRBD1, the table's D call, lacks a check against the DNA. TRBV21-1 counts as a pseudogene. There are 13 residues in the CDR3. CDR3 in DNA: TGTGCCAGCGAACAGGGGGTCTCTTCACCCCTCCACTTT. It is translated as CASEQGVSSPLHF.

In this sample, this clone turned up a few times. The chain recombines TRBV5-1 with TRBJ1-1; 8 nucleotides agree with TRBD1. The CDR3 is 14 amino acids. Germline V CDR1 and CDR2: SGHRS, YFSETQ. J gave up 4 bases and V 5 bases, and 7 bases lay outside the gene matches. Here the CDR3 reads CASSINRGSTEAFF. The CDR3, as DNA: TGCGCCAGCAGTATTAACAGGGGGAGCACTGAAGCTTTCTTT.

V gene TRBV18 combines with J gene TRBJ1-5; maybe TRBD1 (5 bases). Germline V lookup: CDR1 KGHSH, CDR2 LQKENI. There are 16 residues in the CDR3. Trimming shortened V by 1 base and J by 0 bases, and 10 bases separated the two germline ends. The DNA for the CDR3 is TGTGCCAGCTCACCACAGACAGCGTATAGCAATCAGCCCCAGCATTTT. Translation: CASSPQTAYSNQPQHF.

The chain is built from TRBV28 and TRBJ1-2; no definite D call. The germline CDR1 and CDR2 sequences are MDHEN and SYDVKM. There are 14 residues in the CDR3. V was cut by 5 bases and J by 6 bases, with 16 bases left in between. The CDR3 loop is CASSPPAGSNGYTF. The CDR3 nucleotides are TGTGCCAGCAGTCCCCCTGCCGGGTCTAATGGCTACACCTTC.

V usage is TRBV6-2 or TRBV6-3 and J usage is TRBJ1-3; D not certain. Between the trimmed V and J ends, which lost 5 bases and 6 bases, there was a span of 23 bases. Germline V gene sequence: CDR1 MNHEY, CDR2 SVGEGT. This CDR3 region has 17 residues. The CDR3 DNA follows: TGTGCCAGCAGTAGACCCTCTAGAGCAGAAGAAGAAAACACCATATATTTT. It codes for CASSRPSRAEEENTIYF.

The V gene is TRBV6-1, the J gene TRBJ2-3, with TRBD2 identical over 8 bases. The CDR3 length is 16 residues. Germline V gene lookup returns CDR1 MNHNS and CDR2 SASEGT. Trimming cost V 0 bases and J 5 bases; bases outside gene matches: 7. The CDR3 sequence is CASSEAIAGPGDTQYF. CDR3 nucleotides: TGTGCCAGCAGTGAAGCCATAGCGGGACCTGGAGATACGCAGTATTTT.

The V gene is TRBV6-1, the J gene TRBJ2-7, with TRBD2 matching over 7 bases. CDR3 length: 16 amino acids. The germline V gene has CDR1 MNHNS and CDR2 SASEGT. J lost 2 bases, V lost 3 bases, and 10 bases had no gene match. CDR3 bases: TGTGCCAGCAGTGACATAGTCGCGGGAGTGGCCTACGAGCAGTACTTC. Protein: CASSDIVAGVAYEQYF.

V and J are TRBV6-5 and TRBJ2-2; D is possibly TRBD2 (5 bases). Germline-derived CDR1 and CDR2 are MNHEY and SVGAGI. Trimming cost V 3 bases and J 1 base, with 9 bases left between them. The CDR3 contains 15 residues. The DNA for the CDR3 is TGTGCCAGCAGTTATTCAGGACTGAACACCGGGGAGCTGTTTTTT. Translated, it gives CASSYSGLNTGELFF.

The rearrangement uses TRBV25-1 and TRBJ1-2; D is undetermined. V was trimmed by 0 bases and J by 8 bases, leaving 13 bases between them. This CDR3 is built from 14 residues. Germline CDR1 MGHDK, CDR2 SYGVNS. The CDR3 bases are TGTGCCAGCAGTGAATATTCAACTGTGGAGGGCTACACCTTC. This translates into CASSEYSTVEGYTF.

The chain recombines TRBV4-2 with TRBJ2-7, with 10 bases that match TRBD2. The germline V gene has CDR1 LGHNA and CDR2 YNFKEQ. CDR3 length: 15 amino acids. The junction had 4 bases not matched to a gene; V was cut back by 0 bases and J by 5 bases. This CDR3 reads CASSQDRLAGDEQYF. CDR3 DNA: TGTGCCAGCAGCCAAGATCGGCTAGCGGGGGACGAGCAGTACTTC.

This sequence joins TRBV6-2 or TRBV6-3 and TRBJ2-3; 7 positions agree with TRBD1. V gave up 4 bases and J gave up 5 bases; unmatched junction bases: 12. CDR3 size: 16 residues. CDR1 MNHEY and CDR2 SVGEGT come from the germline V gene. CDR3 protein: CASSLGETGSVDTQYF. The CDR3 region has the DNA TGTGCCAGCAGTTTGGGCGAGACAGGGAGTGTAGATACGCAGTATTTT.

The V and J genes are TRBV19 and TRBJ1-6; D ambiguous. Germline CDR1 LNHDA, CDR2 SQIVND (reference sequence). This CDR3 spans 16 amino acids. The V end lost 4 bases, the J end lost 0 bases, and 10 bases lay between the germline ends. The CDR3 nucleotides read TGTGCCAGTAGTACCGGGATACCCTCCTATAATTCACCCCTCCACTTT. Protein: CASSTGIPSYNSPLHF.

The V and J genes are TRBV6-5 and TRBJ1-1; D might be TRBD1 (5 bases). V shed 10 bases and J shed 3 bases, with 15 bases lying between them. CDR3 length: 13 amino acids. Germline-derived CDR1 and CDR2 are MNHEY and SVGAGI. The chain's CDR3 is CATLRGLDTEAFF. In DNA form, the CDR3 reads TGTGCCACCCTCCGGGGGTTGGACACTGAAGCTTTCTTT.

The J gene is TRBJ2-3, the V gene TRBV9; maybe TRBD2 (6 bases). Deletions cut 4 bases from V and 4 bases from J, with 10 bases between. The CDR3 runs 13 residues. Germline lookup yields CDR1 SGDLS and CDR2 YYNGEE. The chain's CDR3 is CASSPSSADTQYF. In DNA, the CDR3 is TGTGCCAGCAGCCCTTCTAGCGCAGATACGCAGTATTTT.

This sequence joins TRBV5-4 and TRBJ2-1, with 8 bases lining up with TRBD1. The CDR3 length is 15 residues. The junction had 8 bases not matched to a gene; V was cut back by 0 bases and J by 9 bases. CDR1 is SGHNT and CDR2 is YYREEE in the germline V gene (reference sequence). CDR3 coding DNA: TGTGCCAGCAGCTTGGATGGACAGGGCATAAGTGAGCAGTTCTTC. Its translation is CASSLDGQGISEQFF. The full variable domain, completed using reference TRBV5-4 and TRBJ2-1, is ETGVTQSPTHLIKTRGQQVTLRCSSQSGHNTVSWYQQALGQGPQFIFQYYREEENGRGNFPPRFSGLQFPNYSSELNVNALELDDSALYLCASSLDGQGISEQFFGPGTRLTVL.

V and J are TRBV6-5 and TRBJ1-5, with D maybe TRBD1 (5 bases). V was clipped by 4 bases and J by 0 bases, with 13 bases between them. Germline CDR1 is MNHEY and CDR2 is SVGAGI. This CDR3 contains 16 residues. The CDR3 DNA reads TGTGCCAGCAGTTCTTCCCCGGGGGATAGCAATCAGCCCCAGCATTTT. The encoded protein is CASSSSPGDSNQPQHF.

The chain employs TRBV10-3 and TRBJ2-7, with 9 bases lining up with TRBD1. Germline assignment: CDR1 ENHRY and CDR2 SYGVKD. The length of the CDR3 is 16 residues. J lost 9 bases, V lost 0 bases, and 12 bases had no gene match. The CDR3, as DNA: TGTGCCATCAGTGAGTCGACTCAACAGGGGGCATCCGCGCAGTACTTC. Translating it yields CAISESTQQGASAQYF.

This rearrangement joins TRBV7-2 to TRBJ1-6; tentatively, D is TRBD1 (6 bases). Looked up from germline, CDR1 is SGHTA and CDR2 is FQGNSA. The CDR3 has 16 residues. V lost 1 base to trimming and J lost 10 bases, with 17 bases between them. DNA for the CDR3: TGTGCCAGCAGCTTAGAGGCACAGGGAGTAAGGTCACCCCTCCACTTT. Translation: CASSLEAQGVRSPLHF.

CDR3 DNA sequence: TGTGCCGCAGGGACAGTCTCACACGAGCAGTACTTC. Protein product: CAAGTVSHEQYF. This chain uses TRBV28 with TRBJ2-7, with TRBD1 matching over 7 bases. CDR3 length: 12 amino acids. V dropped 11 bases and J dropped 5; count of bases not matched to a gene: 9. Germline values: CDR1 MDHEN, CDR2 SYDVKM.

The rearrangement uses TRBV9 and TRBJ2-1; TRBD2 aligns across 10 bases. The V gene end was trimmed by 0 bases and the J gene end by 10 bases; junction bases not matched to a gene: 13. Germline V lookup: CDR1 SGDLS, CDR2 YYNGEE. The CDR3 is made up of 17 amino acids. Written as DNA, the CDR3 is TGTGCCAGCAGCGTAGGGGTAAGGGGACTAGCGCCCCTCGAGCAGTTCTTC. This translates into CASSVGVRGLAPLEQFF.

The CDR3 is CATLFGVRSPLHF. CDR3 DNA sequence: TGTGCCACCTTGTTCGGGGTACGTTCACCCCTCCACTTT. This chain joins TRBV28 and TRBJ1-6, with D uncertain. V lost 10 bases and J 9 bases, leaving 16 bases between the germline ends. The germline V gene encodes CDR1 MDHEN and CDR2 SYDVKM. The CDR3 has 13 residues.

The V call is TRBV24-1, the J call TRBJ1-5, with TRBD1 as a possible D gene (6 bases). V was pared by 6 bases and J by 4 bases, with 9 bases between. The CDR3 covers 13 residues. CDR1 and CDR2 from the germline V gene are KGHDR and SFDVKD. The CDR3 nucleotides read TGTGCCACCAGTCTACAGGGTAATCAGCCCCAGCATTTT. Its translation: CATSLQGNQPQHF.

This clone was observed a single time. The CDR3 DNA reads TGCGCCAGCAGCCAAGAACTAGCGGGAGGTGGCACAGATACGCAGTATTTT. Translated: CASSQELAGGGTDTQYF. The chain links TRBV4-1 to TRBJ2-3, with 12 positions matching TRBD2. V shed 0 bases, J shed 1 base, and the junction held 2 bases outside the gene matches. CDR1 is MGHRA, CDR2 YSYEKL, per germline. The CDR3 spans 17 residues.

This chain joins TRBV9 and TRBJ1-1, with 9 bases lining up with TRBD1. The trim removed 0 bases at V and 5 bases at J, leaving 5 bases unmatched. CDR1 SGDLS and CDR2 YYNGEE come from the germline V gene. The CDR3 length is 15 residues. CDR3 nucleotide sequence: TGTGCCAGCAGCGTAGGGAGGGACAGGGAAACTGAAGCTTTCTTT. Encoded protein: CASSVGRDRETEAFF.

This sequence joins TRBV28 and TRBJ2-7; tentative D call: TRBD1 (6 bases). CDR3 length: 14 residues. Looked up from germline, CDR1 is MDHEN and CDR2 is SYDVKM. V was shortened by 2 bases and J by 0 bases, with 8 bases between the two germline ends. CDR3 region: CASSLQGNSYEQYF. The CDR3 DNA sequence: TGTGCCAGCAGTTTACAGGGGAACTCCTACGAGCAGTACTTC.

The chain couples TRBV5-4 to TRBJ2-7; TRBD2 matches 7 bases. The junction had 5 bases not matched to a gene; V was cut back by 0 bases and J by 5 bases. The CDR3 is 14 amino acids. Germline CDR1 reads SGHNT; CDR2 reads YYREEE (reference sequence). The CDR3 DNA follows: TGTGCCAGCAGCTTGGTAGGCGGGGGAAACGAGCAGTACTTC. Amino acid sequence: CASSLVGGGNEQYF.

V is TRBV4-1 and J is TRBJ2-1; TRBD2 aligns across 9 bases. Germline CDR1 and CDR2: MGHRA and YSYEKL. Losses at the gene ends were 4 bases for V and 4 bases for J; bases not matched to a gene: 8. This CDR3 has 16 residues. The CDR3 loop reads CASSPEFLAGYNEQFF. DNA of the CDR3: TGCGCCAGCAGCCCCGAGTTTCTAGCGGGGTACAATGAGCAGTTCTTC.

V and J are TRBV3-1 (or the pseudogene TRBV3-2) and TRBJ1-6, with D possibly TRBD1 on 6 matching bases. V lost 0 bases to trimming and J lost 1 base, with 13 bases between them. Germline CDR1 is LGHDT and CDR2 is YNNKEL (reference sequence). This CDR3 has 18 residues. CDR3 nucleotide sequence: TGTGCCAGCAGCCAAGATCCCCAGGGGTTATCCTATAATTCACCCCTCCACTTT. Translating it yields CASSQDPQGLSYNSPLHF.